The text below deals with one TCR beta chain. Its antigen is as yet unknown. This CDR3 comprises 18 residues. The germline gives CDR1 SGDLS, CDR2 YYNGEE. The junction had 7 bases not matched to a gene; V was cut back by 0 bases and J by 5 bases. The data are from a study of T cell responses to AZD1222 COVID-19 vaccine. Study context: Second-dose groups at about 4 or about 12 weeks were pooled. Points from the study as a whole: Clonal diversity may have been underestimated, and the donors were mostly white British, with more females than males. As reported, nearly half of all spike-specific TCRs target variant regions that are unmutated. Following two doses of AZD1222, Spike-specific TCR breadth and depth rose.

Sequencing was performed with immunoSEQ multiplex PCR; in TCRdb, only in-frame clones are kept and a portion is missing. The sample has fewer than 200,000 clones, 85% to 95% seen once. The material was peripheral blood, obtained on day 0 of AZD1222 vaccination. The source of this sequence is an adult in good health. The V gene is TRBV9, the J gene TRBJ2-5; 16 nucleotides align to TRBD2. CDR3 protein: CASSVATGTSGRGETQYF. CDR3 nucleotides: TGTGCCAGCAGCGTAGCTACAGGGACTAGCGGGAGGGGGGAGACCCAGTACTTC.